The next 20 T cell receptor beta chains were all read from a single sample in a study of response to subunit inactivated influenza vaccine. TCRdb reanalysed the RT-PCR reads using MiXCR and keeps one entry per CDR3 protein. The sample holds approximately 170,000 distinct CDR3 sequences, about 12% seen once. The data also belong to a second study, concerning T cells expressing NK-cell markers. As that report states: It was by 5'RACE template switching with UMIs that TCR beta cDNA was made.

The source was CD8+ T cells sorted from PBMCs, collected 11 to 12 days after vaccination. All receptors derive from a man aged 50-59 years who received an inactivated influenza vaccine.

This clonotype has a handful of counts. The gene calls are TRBV20-1 and TRBJ1-1; D is unclear. In germline, CDR1 is DFQATT, CDR2 SNEGSKA (reference sequence). The CDR3 is 10 amino acids. V dropped 0 bases and J dropped 7 bases, with 3 bases sitting between them. The CDR3: CSARDGEAFF. DNA for the CDR3: TGCAGTGCTAGAGACGGTGAAGCTTTCTTT.

This chain uses TRBV27 with TRBJ2-6; D is unresolved. CDR3 length: 15 residues. The germline V and J ends were trimmed by 7 bases and 1 base, with 11 bases remaining between them. CDR1 is MNHEY and CDR2 is SMNVEV in the germline V gene (reference sequence). As DNA, the CDR3 is TGTGCCAGCACCTATGTAGGTTCTGGGGCCAACGTCCTGACTTTC. This codes for CASTYVGSGANVLTF.

Notes on this clonotype: The junction departs from germline at one end; a sequencing error may be responsible. The CDR3 sequence: CASSYGTTSGPQKVF. Here the CDR3 DNA reads TGTGCCAGCAGTTATGGGACGACTAGCGGGCCTCAAAAGGTCTTC. The chain employs TRBV6-2 or TRBV6-3 and TRBJ2-1; 10 bases map to TRBD2. Germline V gene lookup returns CDR1 MNHEY and CDR2 SVGEGT. The CDR3 is 15 amino acids.

This clonotype was recorded a few times. V is TRBV4-2 and J is TRBJ2-1; 10 nucleotides line up with TRBD2. The CDR3 length is 16 residues. The trim removed 2 bases at V and 4 bases at J, leaving 5 bases unmatched. The germline gives CDR1 LGHNA, CDR2 YNFKEQ. The CDR3 loop reads CASSQYGTSEYNEQFF. The CDR3, as DNA: TGTGCCAGCAGCCAATACGGGACTAGCGAGTACAATGAGCAGTTCTTC.

This clonotype was observed at least ten times. This chain connects TRBV28 to TRBJ2-5, with 7 bases that match TRBD1. This CDR3 is built from 15 residues. The junction had 7 bases not matched to a gene; V was cut back by 4 bases and J by 2 bases. Germline lookup yields CDR1 MDHEN and CDR2 SYDVKM. The DNA for the CDR3 is TGTGCCAGCAGTTCCGCACGACAGGGACAAGAGACCCAGTACTTC. Protein: CASSSARQGQETQYF.

This clonotype was counted ten times or more. The chain links TRBV10-3 to TRBJ1-5; TRBD1 is a possible D gene (5 bases). The length of the CDR3 is 13 residues. Germline loops: CDR1 ENHRY, CDR2 SYGVKD. V shed 3 bases and J shed 6 bases, with 9 bases lying between them. CDR3 in DNA: TGTGCCATCAGTGATGGGGCAAGTCAGCCCCAGCATTTT. This translates into CAISDGASQPQHF.

This chain links TRBV7-2 with TRBJ2-7; 9 bases align to TRBD2. Per the germline V gene, CDR1 is SGHTA and CDR2 is FQGNSA. Trimming removed 5 bases from V and 6 bases from J; junction bases left unmatched: 14. CDR3 length: 16 residues. CDR3 region: CASSQVAGDGVVEQYF. The CDR3 region has the DNA TGTGCCAGCAGCCAAGTAGCGGGGGACGGGGTCGTCGAGCAGTACTTC.

This chain joins TRBV28 and TRBJ2-7, with D tentatively TRBD1 (6 bases). The CDR3 runs 14 residues. V lost 6 bases to trimming and J lost 5 bases, with 17 bases between them. Germline lookup yields CDR1 MDHEN and CDR2 SYDVKM. CDR3 residues: CASSYTTGINEQYF. CDR3 DNA sequence: TGTGCCAGCAGCTACACTACAGGGATTAACGAGCAGTACTTC.

This clonotype was seen only a few times. V and J are TRBV20-1 and TRBJ2-7; D remains ambiguous. V was shortened by 0 bases and J by 0 bases, with 12 bases between the two germline ends. The CDR3 is made up of 15 amino acids. Germline-derived CDR1 and CDR2 are DFQATT and SNEGSKA (reference sequence). This CDR3 reads CSARDQLGSSYEQYF. For the CDR3, the DNA is TGCAGTGCTAGAGATCAGCTGGGAAGCTCCTACGAGCAGTACTTC.

This clonotype turned up a few times. This chain links TRBV29-1 with TRBJ2-3; 9 bases fit TRBD2. Germline loops: CDR1 SQVTM, CDR2 ANQGSEA. The ends lost 0 bases at V and 2 bases at J; junction bases unmatched: 6. This CDR3 has 16 residues. The chain's CDR3 is CSVEEGTSGFTDTQYF. CDR3 DNA: TGCAGCGTTGAAGAAGGCACTAGCGGGTTCACAGATACGCAGTATTTT.

Only a few counts were recorded for this clonotype. V gene TRBV12-3 or TRBV12-4 combines with J gene TRBJ2-1; D unclear. Trimming removed 6 bases at V and 2 bases at J, with 14 bases between. The CDR3 is made up of 15 amino acids. The CDR3 coding sequence is TGTGCCAGCAGCCCGTTTGCCCTCACCTACAATGAGCAGTTCTTC. Its translation: CASSPFALTYNEQFF.

The chain combines TRBV20-1 with TRBJ2-1; TRBD1 aligns across 7 bases. The germline gives CDR1 DFQATT, CDR2 SNEGSKA (reference sequence). Trimming took 7 bases from V and 0 from J; bases not matched to a gene: 6. CDR3 size: 14 residues. The CDR3 region has the DNA TGCAGTGGACCGGACAGGAGCTCCTACAATGAGCAGTTCTTC. Protein product: CSGPDRSSYNEQFF.

This clonotype was counted many times. The chain is built from TRBV6-5 and TRBJ2-7; maybe TRBD1 (6 bases). This CDR3 has 15 amino acids. Germline values: CDR1 MNHEY, CDR2 SVGAGI. The V and J ends lost 1 base and 2 bases respectively, with 12 bases between them. The CDR3 DNA reads as TGTGCCAGCAGTTACTTACAGGGCTCCCCCTACGAGCAGTACTTC. This translates into CASSYLQGSPYEQYF.

This rearrangement joins TRBV29-1 to TRBJ2-7, with D possibly being TRBD1 (5 bases). Looked up from germline, CDR1 is SQVTM and CDR2 is ANQGSEA. This CDR3 spans 13 amino acids. V lost 4 bases to trimming and J lost 1 base, with 11 bases between them. CDR3 sequence: CSVGFKGSYEQYF. In DNA, the CDR3 is TGCAGCGTTGGTTTCAAGGGGTCCTACGAGCAGTACTTC.

This clonotype was seen a few times. V usage is TRBV7-9 and J usage is TRBJ2-1; D remains unclear. Trimming shortened V by 6 bases and J by 5 bases, and 8 bases separated the two germline ends. CDR3 length: 12 amino acids. Germline CDR1 reads SEHNR; CDR2 reads FQNEAQ (reference sequence). The CDR3 nucleotides are TGTGCCAGCAGATTCATAGACAATGAGCAGTTCTTC. Translating it yields CASRFIDNEQFF. The full variable domain, rest sourced from reference TRBV7-9 and TRBJ2-1, is DTGVSQNPRHKITKRGQNVTFRCDPISEHNRLYWYRQTLGQGPEFLTYFQNEAQLEKSRLLSDRFSAERPKGSFSTLEIQRTEQGDSAMYLCASRFIDNEQFFGPGTRLTVL.

The rearrangement joins TRBV24-1 to TRBJ2-1; 12 bases align to TRBD2. The CDR3 covers 17 residues. Germline values: CDR1 KGHDR, CDR2 SFDVKD. Losses at the gene ends were 9 bases for V and 4 bases for J; bases not matched to a gene: 12. The CDR3 DNA reads TGTGCCACCGGGGGAGAGACTAGCGGGGGCGCTTACAATGAGCAGTTCTTC. This codes for CATGGETSGGAYNEQFF.

This clonotype was seen many times. In DNA, the CDR3 is TGTGCCAGCACACTAACCGACAGGGCTCAGCCCCAGCATTTT. Translated, it gives CASTLTDRAQPQHF. The gene calls are TRBV6-2 or TRBV6-3 and TRBJ1-5, with 7 bases aligning to TRBD1. Germline-derived CDR1 and CDR2 are MNHEY and SVGEGT. V dropped 7 bases and J dropped 6; count of bases not matched to a gene: 9. The CDR3 has 14 amino acids.

This clonotype was seen a few times. The V and J genes are TRBV6-2 or TRBV6-3 and TRBJ2-7; 7 bases match TRBD1. The V segment lost 2 bases and the J segment 5 bases; nucleotides outside the gene matches: 9. Germline V CDR1 and CDR2: MNHEY, SVGEGT. The length of the CDR3 is 15 residues. CDR3 nucleotide sequence: TGTGCCAGCAGTTACGCCTCCGGGACAGATAACGAGCAGTACTTC. Amino acids: CASSYASGTDNEQYF.

This clonotype was counted only a few times. V usage is TRBV12-3 or TRBV12-4 and J usage is TRBJ1-1; TRBD1 might be the D (6 bases). The V end lost 6 bases, the J end lost 5 bases, and 13 bases lay between the germline ends. The CDR3 sequence is 13 residues long. The CDR3 protein is CASSNTGLTEAFF. CDR3 DNA: TGTGCCAGCAGCAACACAGGGTTGACTGAAGCTTTCTTT.

The V call is TRBV9, the J call TRBJ2-7; D tentatively reads TRBD1 or TRBD2 (5 bases each). Deletions cut 0 bases from V and 2 bases from J, with 9 bases between. Germline values: CDR1 SGDLS, CDR2 YYNGEE. The CDR3 runs to 14 residues. CDR3 nucleotides: TGTGCCAGCAGCGTAGAGGGGACGACCTACGAGCAGTACTTC. Protein: CASSVEGTTYEQYF.